A single TCR beta chain is shown here with its context. Its antigen is as yet unknown. The assay was immunoSEQ multiplex PCR, and TCRdb's table has in-frame clones only and misses some. This repertoire shows more than 85,000 clones, roughly 82% found once; its top ten account for more than 4.5%. The data belong to a study of T cell responses to AZD1222 COVID-19 vaccine. Study-wide points: Repertoires were obtained only post-peak T cell response.

This CDR3 is built from 11 residues. The ends were cut back, 5 bases at V and 4 bases at J, with 3 bases in the middle. Germline V lookup: CDR1 LNHDA, CDR2 SQIVND (reference sequence). This rearrangement joins TRBV19 to TRBJ2-1; the D is unclear. This material consisted of peripheral blood, taken on day 0 of AZD1222 vaccination. The TCR sequence derives from an adult in good health. The CDR3 bases are TGTGCCAGTAGTGTTTACAATGAGCAGTTCTTC. Its protein product is CASSVYNEQFF.